What follows is one T cell receptor (beta chain) and its context. Its target is unknown. Genes and germline come from the mouse. The CDR3 extends 1 residue past the end of the read, so its final part is completed from the germline J gene. Sequencing of TCRbeta CDR3 at survey depth gave sequences and template counts. TCRdb keeps only in-frame clones here, not all; method: immunoSEQ multiplex PCR. Of about 50,000 clones in the sample, roughly 73% are singletons; the top ten hold about 0.7%. This entry belongs to a study of tissue T cells after allogeneic stem cell transplantation. Trimming left V 1 base short and J 0 bases short, with 6 bases between. This CDR3 spans 14 amino acids. The germline V gene encodes CDR1 NSQYPW and CDR2 LRSPGD (reference sequence). Study-level findings and limits: Tissue-detected TCR repertoire was only partly captured by blood and spleen T cells.

The chain combines TRBV1 with TRBJ1-2, with unresolved D. The material sequenced was sorted cells pooled from one or two spleens. This TCR was recovered from a pool of C57BL/6 mice in good health. The sequenced CDR3 bases are TGCACCTGCAGTGCAGGGGAACCAAACTCCGACTACACC. Protein product: CTCSAGEPNSDYT. The entire CDR3 protein reads CTCSAGEPNSDYTF. Variable domain in full (rest from reference TRBV1 and TRBJ1-2): VTLLEQNPRWRLVPRGQAVNLRCILKNSQYPWMSWYQQDLQKQLQWLFTLRSPGDKEVKSLPGADYLATRVTDTELRLQVANMSQGRTLYCTCSAGEPNSDYTFGSGTRLLVI.